This T cell receptor beta chain was recovered during a study of T cell changes during pregnancy in multiple sclerosis. Clones were read by immunoSEQ multiplex PCR, and TCRdb kept only the in-frame ones, dropping some. This table has approximately 99,000 clones, 90% appearing once. CDR1 and CDR2 (germline): SGHTA, FQGNSA. The CDR3 runs to 13 residues. V dropped 5 bases and J dropped 8; count of bases not matched to a gene: 7. The starting material was peripheral blood, obtained in the second trimester of pregnancy. The receptor comes from a female donor in good health, enrolled as a control in a pregnancy study. The V and J genes are TRBV7-2 and TRBJ1-2; 8 bases match TRBD1. The CDR3 sequence: CASSLQGAGGYTF. CDR3 nucleotides: TGTGCCAGCAGCCTCCAGGGGGCGGGAGGCTACACCTTC.